This is a list of T cell receptor beta chains from one sample in a study of human T cells and chemical hapten exposure. Each CDR3 protein is one row after TCRdb ran MiXCR on the RACE reads. The sample holds a few hundred thousand distinct CDR3 sequences; roughly 6% are singletons and the top ten take over 5.5%. This sample comprised whole blood, obtained in connection with sensitization to the hapten diphenylcyclopropenone (DPC). The receptors come from a woman under 30 with alopecia areata. Some clones in this sample may be carry-over from other donors' samples. The CDR3 runs from the conserved cysteine through the conserved F or W. Size is stated for part of the rows, as once, few or many counts, or as a class when the clone is expanded.

TRBJ2-1,few,TRBV2,CASSEGTPYNEQFF
TRBJ1-1,few,TRBV14,CASSLDRGPKTEAFF
TRBJ1-3,many,TRBV4-1,CASSQDRGARSGNTIYF
TRBJ1-3,many,TRBV5-1,CASSRDGFSGNTIYF
TRBJ2-7,many,TRBV7-2,CASSLTGISYEQYF
TRBJ1-4,NA,TRBV13,CASTGTAGEKLFF
TRBJ2-7,many,TRBV6-5,CASRPGEGAEDEQYF
TRBJ1-6,NA,TRBV27,CASSPRGVVDSPLHF
TRBJ2-3,NA,TRBV9,CASSLAGGLTSSTDTQYF
TRBJ2-7,NA,TRBV28,CASSLTSPSEQYF
TRBJ2-3,NA,TRBV4-2,CASSQARPPSTDTQYF
TRBJ1-1,many,TRBV4-3,CASSQDWKTAENTEAFF
TRBJ1-6,many,TRBV9,CASSSTGASYNSPLHF
TRBJ1-4,few,TRBV18,CASSPSTGVNEKLFF
TRBJ2-1,few,TRBV5-1,CASSLAGGGAYNEQFF
TRBJ2-3,few,TRBV12-5,CASGSITGGDADTQYF
TRBJ2-3,NA,TRBV12-3/TRBV12-4,CASSSRIGGSDTQYF
TRBJ1-3,many,TRBV21-1,CASSKDGVPSSGNTIYF
TRBJ1-2,many,TRBV7-9,CASSLGRTQNYGYTF
TRBJ2-5,many,TRBV7-2,CASSPDRGQETQYF
TRBJ1-1,many,TRBV6-2/TRBV6-3,CASRSLPARGNTEAFF
TRBJ1-6,NA,TRBV2,CASSARGSYNSPLHF
TRBJ1-2,NA,TRBV6-1,CASRGQGMNYGYTF
TRBJ1-4,many,TRBV7-7,CASSQGPNLNEKLFF
TRBJ1-2,many,TRBV6-1,CASSEETASANYGYTF
TRBJ2-3,NA,TRBV7-2,CASSLILGQDKLGTQYF
TRBJ1-5,few,TRBV12-3/TRBV12-4,CASSRTEGNQPQHF
TRBJ2-5,NA,TRBV10-3,CAISGRTGEYQETQYF
TRBJ1-6,many,TRBV9,CASSGEGPLHF
TRBJ1-1,many,TRBV6-2/TRBV6-3,CASSWDSRYTEAFF
TRBJ2-7,NA,TRBV5-1,CASSLDWPGTVSYEQYF
TRBJ2-1,few,TRBV3-1,CASSQVEDNEQFF
TRBJ2-1,many,TRBV6-2/TRBV6-3,CASSRDREVDEQFF
TRBJ1-5,NA,TRBV2,CASSGTGSFNNQPQHF
TRBJ2-5,NA,TRBV6-2/TRBV6-3,CASSNRAGRLETQYF
TRBJ2-4,few,TRBV20-1,CSAREGTVNIQYF
TRBJ2-5,few,TRBV10-3,CAISDRGEGIAQETQYF
TRBJ1-5,few,TRBV25-1,CASSEFNLNQPQHF
TRBJ2-4,NA,TRBV20-1,CSAFQGLSKNIQYF
TRBJ2-1,many,TRBV7-2,CASSLSSYNEQFF
TRBJ2-1,few,TRBV6-5,CASSYQLRSYNEQFF
TRBJ1-4,NA,TRBV20-1,CSARKQGNYEKLFF
TRBJ2-1,NA,TRBV24-1,CATAPRIGGPLGNEQFF
TRBJ2-5,NA,TRBV7-8,CASSPGLAVIQETQYF
TRBJ2-3,few,TRBV20-1,CSALVGTGGSDTQYF
TRBJ1-2,NA,TRBV6-5,CASSRTSYYGYTF
TRBJ1-6,few,TRBV7-8,CASSSTGTDNSPLHF
TRBJ1-5,many,TRBV12-3/TRBV12-4,CASSFVRQPQHF
TRBJ2-7,many,TRBV20-1,CSANRETYEQYF
TRBJ1-4,many,TRBV7-9,CASSLGTQEKLFF
TRBJ2-5,NA,TRBV5-1,CASFRDSETGTQYF
TRBJ1-2,many,TRBV12-2,CASRLEDTPYGYTF